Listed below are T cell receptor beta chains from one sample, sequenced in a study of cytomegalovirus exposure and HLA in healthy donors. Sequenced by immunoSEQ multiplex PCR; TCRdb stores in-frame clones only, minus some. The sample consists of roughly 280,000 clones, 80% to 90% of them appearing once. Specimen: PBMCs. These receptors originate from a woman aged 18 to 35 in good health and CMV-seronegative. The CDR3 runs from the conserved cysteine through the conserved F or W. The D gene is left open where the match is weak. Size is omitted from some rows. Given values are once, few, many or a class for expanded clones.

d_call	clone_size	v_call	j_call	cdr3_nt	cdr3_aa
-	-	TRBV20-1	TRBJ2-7	TGCAGTGCTAGTAGGGAGCACGAGCAGTACTTC	CSASREHEQYF
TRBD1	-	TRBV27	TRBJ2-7	TGTGCCAGCAGCCCTGGGACAGCCTACGAGCAGTACTTC	CASSPGTAYEQYF
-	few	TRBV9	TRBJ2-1	TGTGCCAGCAGCGCCCCAGGGTATGAGCAGTTCTTC	CASSAPGYEQFF
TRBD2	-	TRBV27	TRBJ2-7	TGTGCCACTTCAAGGGGGGGAGCGGGAGGGTACGAGCAGTACTTC	CATSRGGAGGYEQYF
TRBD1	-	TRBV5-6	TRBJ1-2	TGTGCCAGCAGCCCGGCCCCAGGGGGCGGTGGCTACACCTTC	CASSPAPGGGGYTF
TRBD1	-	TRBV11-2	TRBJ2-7	TGTGCCAGCAGCTTAGAGACAGGGGGAAGCTACGAGCAGTACTTC	CASSLETGGSYEQYF
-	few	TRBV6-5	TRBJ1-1	TGTGCCGGGGGAGGACCACCTGTAACTTTCTTT	CAGGGPPVTFF
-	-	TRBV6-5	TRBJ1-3	TGTGCCAGCGTGCGAAATGGACAGAGTGGAAACACCATATATTTT	CASVRNGQSGNTIYF
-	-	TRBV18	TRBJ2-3	TGTGCCAGCTCACCAACCGCAGAGGGCACAGATACGCAGTATTTT	CASSPTAEGTDTQYF
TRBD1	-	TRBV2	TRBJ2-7	TGTGCCAGCAATCCGGACAGGGCGAAAGAGCAGTACTTC	CASNPDRAKEQYF
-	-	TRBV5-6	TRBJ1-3	TGTGCCAGCAGCTACTGGGGGGACTCCGACGGCTTT	CASSYWGDSDGF
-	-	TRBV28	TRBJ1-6	TGTGCCAGCGGGCGACCGGGGGGTTCACCCCTCCACTTT	CASGRPGGSPLHF
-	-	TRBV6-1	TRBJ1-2	TGTGCCAGCAGTGGACAGTCTATGATATCTGATGGCTACACCTTC	CASSGQSMISDGYTF
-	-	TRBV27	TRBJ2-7	TGTGCCAGCAGTCGCTCAGGGCACTCCTACGAGCAGTACTTC	CASSRSGHSYEQYF
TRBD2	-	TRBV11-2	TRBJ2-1	TGTGCCAGCAGCTTACTTGGACTAGCGGGAGGAAACGAGCAGTTCTTC	CASSLLGLAGGNEQFF
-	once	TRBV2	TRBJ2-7	TGTGCCAGCAGAGAGGGCAGCTCAATCCGTGGCCAAACTTACGAGCAGTACTTC	CASREGSSIRGQTYEQYF
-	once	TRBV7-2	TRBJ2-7	TGTGCCAGCAGCTTAGTCGGGACAAACAGACGGGAGCAGTACTTC	CASSLVGTNRREQYF
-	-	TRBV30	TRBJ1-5	TGTGCCTGGAGTGAGGCAGGTAATCAGCCCCAGCATTTT	CAWSEAGNQPQHF
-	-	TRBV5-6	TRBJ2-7	TGTGCCAGCAGCTTGGACAGGGAAGGGGACTACTGGGAGCAGTACTTC	CASSLDREGDYWEQYF
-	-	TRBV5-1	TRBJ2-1	TGCGCCAGCAGCTACTTTAGCGGAAGCTCCTACAATGAGCAGTTCTTC	CASSYFSGSSYNEQFF
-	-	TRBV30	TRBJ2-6	TGTGCCTGGAATTCCAGGGAAGCTGGGGCCAACGTCCTGACTTTC	CAWNSREAGANVLTF
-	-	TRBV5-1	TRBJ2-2	TGCGCCAGCAAGCCGTCGGGACTCGCCGGGGAGCTGTTTTTT	CASKPSGLAGELFF
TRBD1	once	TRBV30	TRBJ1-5	TGTGCCTGGAGTTCCGGGACAGGGGCTCTTTATAGCAATCAGCCCCAGCATTTT	CAWSSGTGALYSNQPQHF
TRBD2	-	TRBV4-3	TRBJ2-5	TGCGCCAGCAGCCAAGGACTAGCGGGGTGGGAGACCCAGTACTTC	CASSQGLAGWETQYF
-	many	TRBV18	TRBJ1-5	TGTGCCAGCTCACCAGAGGGGGAAAGCAATCAGCCCCAGCATTTT	CASSPEGESNQPQHF
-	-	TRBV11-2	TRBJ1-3	TGTGCCAGCAGCTTCAGTTCTCTGATCTCTGGAAACACCATATATTTT	CASSFSSLISGNTIYF
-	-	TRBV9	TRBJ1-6	TGTGCCAGCAGCGCAGAGGCAGCTAGCTCCTATAATTCACCCCTCCACTTT	CASSAEAASSYNSPLHF
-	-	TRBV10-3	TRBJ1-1	TGTGCCATCAGTGAGCCGAGAATTCGAGCTTTCTTT	CAISEPRIRAFF
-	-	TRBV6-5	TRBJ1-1	TGTGCCAGCATGCTTGGGGAGGACACTGAAGCTTTCTTT	CASMLGEDTEAFF
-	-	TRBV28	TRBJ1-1	TGTGCCAGCAGTTTAGGAGGACGGCGCACTGAAGCTTTCTTT	CASSLGGRRTEAFF
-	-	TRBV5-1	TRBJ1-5	TGCGCCAGCAGCTTTGCGGGGGCCCCGCGGGAGCCCCAGCATTTT	CASSFAGAPREPQHF
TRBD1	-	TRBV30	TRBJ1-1	TGTGCCTGGAACCGGGACAGGGGATACGCTTTCTTT	CAWNRDRGYAFF
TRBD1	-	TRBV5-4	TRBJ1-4	TGTGCCAGCAGCCCTGGACAGGGAACACCGGAGAATGAAAAACTGTTTTTT	CASSPGQGTPENEKLFF
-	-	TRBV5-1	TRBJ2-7	TGCGCCAGCAGCTCTGGATCTGGCGGCTACGAGCAGTACTTC	CASSSGSGGYEQYF
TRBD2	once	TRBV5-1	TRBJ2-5	TGCGCCAGCAGCCCCGGGACTATTTTGGTCTTAAGGGAGACCCAGTACTTC	CASSPGTILVLRETQYF
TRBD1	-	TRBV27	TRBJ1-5	TGTGCCAGCAGTTTCGTAGGGACAGGGGGCAATCAGCCTCAGCATTTT	CASSFVGTGGNQPQHF
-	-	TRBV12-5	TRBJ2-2	TGTGCTAGTGGTTTGGGCAGGCGCGGGGAGCTGTTTTTT	CASGLGRRGELFF
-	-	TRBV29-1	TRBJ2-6	TGCAGCATCGCCGGGACAGGGGCCAACGTCCTGACTTTC	CSIAGTGANVLTF
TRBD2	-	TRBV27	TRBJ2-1	TGTGCCAGCAGAGCTAGCGGTAATGAGCAGTTCTTC	CASRASGNEQFF
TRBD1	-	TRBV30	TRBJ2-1	TGTGCCTGGAGTCTTGACAGGGCGCACAATGAGCAGTTCTTC	CAWSLDRAHNEQFF